These 10 T cell receptor beta chains share one sample of origin, sequenced in a study of early T cells in non-severe SARS-CoV-2 infection. From the 5' RACE reads, TCRdb called clonotypes with MiXCR, one entry per CDR3 protein. Of 35,000 or so distinct CDR3 sequences detected, about 5% appear once; the ten largest clones hold 14%. The specimen sequenced was whole blood. All receptors come from an adult who was a healthcare worker with PCR-confirmed SARS-CoV-2 infection or an uninfected control (not recorded which).

Only a few counts were recorded for this clonotype. V usage is TRBV4-1 and J usage is TRBJ2-1; 8 bases agree with TRBD1. This CDR3 has 14 amino acids. CDR1 is MGHRA and CDR2 is YSYEKL in the germline V gene. The V and J ends lost 6 bases and 5 bases, in that order; junction bases with no gene match: 6. In DNA, the CDR3 is TGCGCCAGCAGATCCGGACAGGGAGACAATGAGCAGTTCTTC. Amino acid sequence: CASRSGQGDNEQFF.

The rearrangement uses TRBV6-7 and TRBJ1-2, with D unclear. TRBV6-7 is assigned to the ORF class and has an uncertain function. The length of the CDR3 is 15 residues. With 3 bases removed from V and 0 bases from J, the gap between germline ends came to 11 bases. CDR3 sequence: CASSYGWRANYGYTF. The CDR3 DNA sequence: TGTGCCAGCAGTTATGGTTGGAGAGCTAACTATGGCTACACCTTC.

In this sample, this clonotype turned up many times. The V and J genes are TRBV6-4 and TRBJ2-3, with 7 positions matching TRBD1. The V gene end was trimmed by 6 bases and the J gene end by 4 bases; junction bases not matched to a gene: 10. Germline V lookup: CDR1 MRHNA, CDR2 SNTAGT. The CDR3 is made up of 15 amino acids. CDR3 residues: CASSPEGAVADTQYF. The DNA for the CDR3 is TGTGCCAGCAGCCCCGAGGGGGCGGTGGCAGATACGCAGTATTTT.

The gene calls are TRBV7-8 and TRBJ1-3; D gene unclear. The CDR3 extends over 16 amino acids. CDR1 SGHVS and CDR2 FQNEAQ come from the germline V gene. V was clipped by 1 base and J by 4 bases, with 14 bases between them. The DNA of the CDR3 is TGTGCCAGCAGCTTAGAAGGGATGGGTCTGGGAAACACCATATATTTT. It translates to CASSLEGMGLGNTIYF.

The rearrangement joins TRBV4-3 to TRBJ2-7; TRBD2 might be the D (5 bases). The CDR3 is 16 residues long. V shed 4 bases and J shed 7 bases, with 23 bases lying between them. Germline lookup yields CDR1 LGHNA and CDR2 YSLEER. The CDR3 here is CASSRTAGPPGVEQYF. As DNA, the CDR3 is TGCGCCAGCAGCCGAACAGCCGGGCCCCCCGGGGTGGAGCAGTACTTC.

This sequence joins TRBV27 and TRBJ2-7; D perhaps matches TRBD2 (8 bases). The CDR3 loop spans 15 amino acids. Per germline, CDR1 MNHEY and CDR2 SMNVEV (reference sequence). Trimming removed 5 bases from V and 6 bases from J, with 20 bases in between. CDR3 amino acids: CASSPGGAGGGEQYF. The CDR3 nucleotides read TGTGCCAGCAGTCCCGGGGGGGCAGGGGGAGGCGAGCAGTACTTC.

This clonotype was detected many times. The chain combines TRBV20-1 with TRBJ2-7, with 8 nucleotides matching TRBD2. V dropped 3 bases and J dropped 0; count of bases not matched to a gene: 7. Germline values: CDR1 DFQATT, CDR2 SNEGSKA (reference sequence). The CDR3 covers 15 residues. As DNA, the CDR3 is TGCAGTGCTAGGGCCGAGCGGGGGAGCTCCTACGAGCAGTACTTC. As protein: CSARAERGSSYEQYF.

J is TRBJ1-5 and V is TRBV12-3 or TRBV12-4, with a weak D call TRBD1 (6 bases). The CDR3 extends over 15 amino acids. V shed 5 bases and J shed 5 bases, with 16 bases lying between them. CDR3 coding DNA: TGTGCCAGCAGTGCCAACGGGGGGGCTTATCAGCCCCAGCATTTT. Translated, it gives CASSANGGAYQPQHF.

V gene TRBV19 combines with J gene TRBJ2-7; D unclear. The V and J ends lost 3 bases and 0 bases respectively, with 6 bases between them. The CDR3 has 13 residues. The germline CDR1 and CDR2 sequences are LNHDA and SQIVND (reference sequence). CDR3 protein: CASSIADSYEQYF. The CDR3, as DNA: TGTGCCAGTAGTATCGCAGACTCCTACGAGCAGTACTTC.

This clonotype was counted ten times or more. This chain connects TRBV11-3 to TRBJ2-1; TRBD1 is a possible D gene (6 bases). Trimming took 4 bases from V and 6 from J, leaving 7 bases between them. CDR1 is SGHNT, CDR2 YENEEA, per germline. This CDR3 contains 12 residues. CDR3 region: CASSSDSNEQFF. Here the CDR3 DNA reads TGTGCCAGCAGCTCGGACAGCAATGAGCAGTTCTTC.